The T cell receptor beta chain under discussion was sequenced for a study of T cell repertoires in cytomegalovirus infection (dated by TCRdb to the late 2010s). A note on the overall study: Because public TCR beta signatures pointed to carriage of CMV infection together with the matching HLA type, the HLA type of each donor mattered for the analysis. The full study reports these points: The ex vivo response was dominated by HLA-C-restricted CMV-specific TCR beta clonotypes, and the single most frequent clonotype in two of eight donors was supplied by these HLA-C-restricted clonotypes. In both this cohort and an independent roughly 400-donor cohort, the cumulative frequency of public TCR beta family members distinguished carriers of CMV infection plus the relevant HLA type.

This clonotype came up a few times. Its cognate antigen has yet to be identified. The sample holds no much larger clone one base away, and base qualities are not on file. The listed sequencing device is Illumina HiSeq 1500. TCRdb reprocessing: public reads trimmed at Q25 with fastp, clones called with MiXCR, in-frame beta chains kept. Each record represents a unique CDR3 protein, reported with the most common genes and DNA among its rows. Recorded for this sample are 150,000 to 160,000 distinct CDR3 sequences; roughly a quarter of them occurred a single time. The top ten clonotypes cover around 9.9% of the sample. The clonotype originates from a human donor in good health (CMV status not recorded). Some clones in this sample may be carry-over from other donors' samples. The specimen was PBMCs.

The nucleotide sequence reads as follows: TGTGCCAGCAGTTACGGGGTGGGCAGGACGGCCTCACCCCTCCACTTT. This gives the protein CASSYGVGRTASPLHF. The chain is assembled from TRBV6-6 and TRBJ1-6; no confident D gene assignment can be made. V and J are truncated by 2 bases and 10 bases respectively, leaving an intervening sequence of 18 bases. The CDR3 sequence holds 16 residues, the cysteine and phenylalanine included. The only DNA kept is the CDR3, 48 bases in frame from the first base. Reading the germline V gene (reference sequence) gives CDR1 MNHNY and CDR2 SVGAGI.